Detailed here is one T cell receptor (beta chain). The antigen remains undetermined. This CDR3 region has 13 residues. From germline, CDR1 is SGDLS and CDR2 YYNGEE. V shed 4 bases and J shed 9 bases, with 14 bases lying between them. Sequencing was done on patients that had shown CD8+CD57+ cell expansion by flow cytometry. The data stem from a study of CD8+CD57+ T cells in acquired aplastic anemia. Study-wide results and caveats: About 30 CD8+ CDR3 sequences occurred in both the patients and the controls.

TCR beta VDJ combinations and CDR3 sequences were profiled from genomic DNA. TCRdb reprocessed the reads with MiXCR, giving one entry per CDR3 protein. The sample lists around 430,000 distinct CDR3 sequences; around 32% were seen once. Sequencing input: sorted CD4+, CD8+, or CD8+CD57+ T cells (not recorded which) from PBMCs. The V gene is TRBV9, the J gene TRBJ2-1; D is perhaps TRBD1 or TRBD2 (5 bases each). The receptor's source is a human donor with aplastic anemia. CDR3 nucleotide sequence: TGTGCCAGCAGCCAAGATCGGGGCGCTGAGCAGTTCTTC. Its translation: CASSQDRGAEQFF.